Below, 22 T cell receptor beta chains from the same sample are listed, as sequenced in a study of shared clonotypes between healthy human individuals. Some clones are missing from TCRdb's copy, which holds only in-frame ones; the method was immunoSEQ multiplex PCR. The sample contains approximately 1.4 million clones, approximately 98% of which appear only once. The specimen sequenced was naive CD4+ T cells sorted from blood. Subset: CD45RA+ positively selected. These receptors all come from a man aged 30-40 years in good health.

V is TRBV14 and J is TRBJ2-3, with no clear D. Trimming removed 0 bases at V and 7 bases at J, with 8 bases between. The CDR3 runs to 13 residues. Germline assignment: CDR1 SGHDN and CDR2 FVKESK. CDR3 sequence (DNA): TGTGCCAGCAGCCAAGAATTGAGGAATACGCAGTATTTT. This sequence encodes CASSQELRNTQYF.

The CDR3 DNA is TGTGCCAGTAGTATAGATCAGGCGGGCCTTCTAATGTACGGGGAGCTGTTTTTT. Encoded protein: CASSIDQAGLLMYGELFF. The chain uses TRBV19 and TRBJ2-2, with D possibly being TRBD2 (5 bases). This CDR3 is 18 amino acids long. Per germline, CDR1 LNHDA and CDR2 SQIVND (reference sequence). V lost 0 bases and J 7 bases, leaving 21 bases between the germline ends.

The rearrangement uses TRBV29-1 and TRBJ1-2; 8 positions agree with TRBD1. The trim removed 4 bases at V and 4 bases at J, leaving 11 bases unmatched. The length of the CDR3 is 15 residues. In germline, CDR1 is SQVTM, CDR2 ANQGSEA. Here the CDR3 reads CSVGLSDRVFYGYTF. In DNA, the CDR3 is TGCAGCGTTGGGTTATCGGACAGGGTTTTCTATGGCTACACCTTC.

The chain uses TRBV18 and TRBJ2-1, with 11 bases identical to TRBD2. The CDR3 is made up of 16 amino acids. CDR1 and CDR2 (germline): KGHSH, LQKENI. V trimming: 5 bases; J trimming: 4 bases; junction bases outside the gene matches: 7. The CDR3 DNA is TGTGCCAGCTCAGATGCGACTAGCGGGAAATACAATGAGCAGTTCTTC. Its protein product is CASSDATSGKYNEQFF. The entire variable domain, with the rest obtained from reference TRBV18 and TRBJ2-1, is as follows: NAGVMQNPRHLVRRRGQEARLRCSPMKGHSHVYWYRQLPEEGLKFMVYLQKENIIDESGMPKERFSAEFPKEGPSILRIQQVVRGDSAAYFCASSDATSGKYNEQFFGPGTRLTVL.

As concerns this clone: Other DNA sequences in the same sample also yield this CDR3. The CDR3 here is CASSGGPSSYNEQFF. CDR3 DNA sequence: TGTGCCAGCTCAGGCGGGCCAAGCTCCTACAATGAGCAGTTCTTC. This chain joins TRBV18 and TRBJ2-1, with D maybe TRBD2 (5 bases). V was trimmed by 5 bases and J by 0 bases, leaving 11 bases between them. Per the germline V gene, CDR1 is KGHSH and CDR2 is LQKENI. CDR3 length equals 15 residues.

The CDR3 sequence: CASSFQTYEQYF. CDR3 DNA sequence: TGTGCCAGCAGCTTCCAGACCTACGAGCAGTACTTC. V usage is TRBV5-5 and J usage is TRBJ2-7; D not resolved. Germline loops: CDR1 SGHKS, CDR2 YYEKEE (reference sequence). This CDR3 is 12 amino acids long. The germline V and J ends were trimmed by 2 bases and 2 bases, with 5 bases remaining between them.

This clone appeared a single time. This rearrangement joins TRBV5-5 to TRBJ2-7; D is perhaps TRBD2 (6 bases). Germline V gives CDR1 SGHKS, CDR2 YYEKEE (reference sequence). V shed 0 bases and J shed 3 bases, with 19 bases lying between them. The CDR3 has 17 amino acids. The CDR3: CASSLALLGGVGYEQYF. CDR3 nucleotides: TGTGCCAGCAGCTTGGCCTTACTTGGAGGGGTCGGCTACGAGCAGTACTTC.

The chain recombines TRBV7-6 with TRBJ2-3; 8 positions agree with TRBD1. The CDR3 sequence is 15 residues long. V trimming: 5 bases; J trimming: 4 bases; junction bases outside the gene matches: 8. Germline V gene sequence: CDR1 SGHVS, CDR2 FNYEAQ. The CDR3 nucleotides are TGTGCCAGCAGCGAACAGGGGGTATTGGCAGATACGCAGTATTTT. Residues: CASSEQGVLADTQYF. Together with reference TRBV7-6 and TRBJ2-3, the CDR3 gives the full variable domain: GAGVSQSPRYKVTKRGQDVALRCDPISGHVSLYWYRQALGQGPEFLTYFNYEAQQDKSGLPNDRFSAERPEGSISTLTIQRTEQRDSAMYRCASSEQGVLADTQYFGPGTRLTVL.

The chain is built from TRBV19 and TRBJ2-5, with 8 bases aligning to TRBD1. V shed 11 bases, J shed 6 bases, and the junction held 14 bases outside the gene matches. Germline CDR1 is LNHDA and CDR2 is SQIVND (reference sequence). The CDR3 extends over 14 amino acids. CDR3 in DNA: TGTGCCGGGGGGACAGGCCACTTGGTGCAGACCCAGTACTTC. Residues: CAGGTGHLVQTQYF.

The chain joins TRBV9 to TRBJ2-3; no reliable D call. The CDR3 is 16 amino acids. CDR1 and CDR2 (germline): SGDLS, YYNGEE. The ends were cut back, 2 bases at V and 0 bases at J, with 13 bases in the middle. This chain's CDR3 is CASSVGAVISTDTQYF. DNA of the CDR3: TGTGCCAGCAGCGTCGGAGCAGTGATAAGCACAGATACGCAGTATTTT.

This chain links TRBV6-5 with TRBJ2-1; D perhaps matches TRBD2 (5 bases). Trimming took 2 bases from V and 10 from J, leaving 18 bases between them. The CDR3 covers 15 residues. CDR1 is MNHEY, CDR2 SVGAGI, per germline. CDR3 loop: CASSYGRIARAEQFF. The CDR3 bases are TGTGCCAGCAGTTACGGCCGTATAGCGAGGGCCGAGCAGTTCTTC.

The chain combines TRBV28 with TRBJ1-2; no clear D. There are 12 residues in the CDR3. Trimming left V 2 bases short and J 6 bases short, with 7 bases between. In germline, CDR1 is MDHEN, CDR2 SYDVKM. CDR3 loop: CASSLPADGYTF. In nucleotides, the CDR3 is TGTGCCAGCAGTTTACCAGCGGATGGCTACACCTTC.

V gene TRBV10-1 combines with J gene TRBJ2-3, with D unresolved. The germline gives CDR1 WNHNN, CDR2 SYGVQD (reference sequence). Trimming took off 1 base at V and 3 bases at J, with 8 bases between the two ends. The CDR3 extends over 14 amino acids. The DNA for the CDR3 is TGCGCCAGCAGTGAGTTCTTTGGGACAGATACGCAGTATTTT. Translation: CASSEFFGTDTQYF.

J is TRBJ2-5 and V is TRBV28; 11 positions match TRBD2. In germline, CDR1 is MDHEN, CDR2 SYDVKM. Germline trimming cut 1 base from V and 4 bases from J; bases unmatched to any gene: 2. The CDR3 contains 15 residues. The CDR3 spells CASSLLAGGGETQYF. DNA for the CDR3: TGTGCCAGCAGTTTATTAGCGGGAGGGGGAGAGACCCAGTACTTC.

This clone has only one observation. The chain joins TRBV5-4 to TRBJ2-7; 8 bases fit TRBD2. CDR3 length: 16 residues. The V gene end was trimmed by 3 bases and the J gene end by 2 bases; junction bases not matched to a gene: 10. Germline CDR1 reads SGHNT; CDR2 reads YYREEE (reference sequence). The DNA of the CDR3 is TGTGCCAGCAGCTCCGGGGGGGCACTCGAAACCTACGAGCAGTACTTC. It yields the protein CASSSGGALETYEQYF.

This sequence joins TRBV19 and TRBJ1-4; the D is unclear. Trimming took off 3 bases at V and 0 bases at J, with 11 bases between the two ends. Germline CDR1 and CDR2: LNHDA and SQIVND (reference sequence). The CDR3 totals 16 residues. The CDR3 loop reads CASSMGSGATNEKLFF. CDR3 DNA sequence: TGTGCCAGTAGTATGGGTTCGGGAGCAACTAATGAAAAACTGTTTTTT. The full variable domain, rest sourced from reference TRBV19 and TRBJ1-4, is DGGITQSPKYLFRKEGQNVTLSCEQNLNHDAMYWYRQDPGQGLRLIYYSQIVNDFQKGDIAEGYSVSREKKESFPLTVTSAQKNPTAFYLCASSMGSGATNEKLFFGSGTQLSVL.

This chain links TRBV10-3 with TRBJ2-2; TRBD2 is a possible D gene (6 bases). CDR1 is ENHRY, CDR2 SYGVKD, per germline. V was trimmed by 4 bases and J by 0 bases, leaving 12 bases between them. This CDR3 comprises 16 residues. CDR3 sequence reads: CAISGIADTNTGELFF. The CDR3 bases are TGTGCCATCAGTGGCATAGCGGACACGAACACCGGGGAGCTGTTTTTT.

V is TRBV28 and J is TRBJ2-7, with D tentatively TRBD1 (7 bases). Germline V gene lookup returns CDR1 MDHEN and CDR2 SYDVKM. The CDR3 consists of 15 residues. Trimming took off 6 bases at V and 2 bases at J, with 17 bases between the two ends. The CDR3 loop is CASRLRGTATYEQYF. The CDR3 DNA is TGTGCCAGCAGGCTCAGGGGGACTGCGACCTACGAGCAGTACTTC.

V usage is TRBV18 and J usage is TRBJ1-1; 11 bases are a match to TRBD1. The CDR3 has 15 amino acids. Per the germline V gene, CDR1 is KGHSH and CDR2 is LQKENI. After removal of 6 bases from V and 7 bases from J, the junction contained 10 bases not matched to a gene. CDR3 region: CASSYLDRGPSEAFF. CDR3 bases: TGTGCCAGCTCTTACCTGGACAGGGGGCCCAGTGAAGCTTTCTTT.

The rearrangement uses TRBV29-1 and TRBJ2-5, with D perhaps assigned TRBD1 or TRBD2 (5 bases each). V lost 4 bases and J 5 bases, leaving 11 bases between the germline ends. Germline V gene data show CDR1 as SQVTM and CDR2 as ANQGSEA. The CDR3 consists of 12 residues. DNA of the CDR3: TGCAGCGTTGCCAGGGACGAGGAGACCCAGTACTTC. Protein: CSVARDEETQYF.

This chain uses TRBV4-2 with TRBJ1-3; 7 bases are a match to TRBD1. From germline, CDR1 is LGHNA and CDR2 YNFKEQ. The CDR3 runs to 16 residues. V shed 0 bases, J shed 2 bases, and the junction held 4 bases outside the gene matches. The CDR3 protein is CASSQEPTGAGNTIYF. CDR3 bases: TGTGCCAGCAGCCAAGAACCCACAGGGGCTGGAAACACCATATATTTT.

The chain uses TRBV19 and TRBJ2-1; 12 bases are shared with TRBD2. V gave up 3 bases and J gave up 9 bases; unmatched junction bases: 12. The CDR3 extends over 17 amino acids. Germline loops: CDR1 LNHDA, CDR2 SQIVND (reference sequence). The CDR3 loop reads CASSMRAGGLAGREQFF. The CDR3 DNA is TGTGCCAGTAGTATGAGGGCAGGGGGACTAGCGGGTCGTGAGCAGTTCTTC. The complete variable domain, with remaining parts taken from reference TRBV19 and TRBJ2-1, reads DGGITQSPKYLFRKEGQNVTLSCEQNLNHDAMYWYRQDPGQGLRLIYYSQIVNDFQKGDIAEGYSVSREKKESFPLTVTSAQKNPTAFYLCASSMRAGGLAGREQFFGPGTRLTVL.